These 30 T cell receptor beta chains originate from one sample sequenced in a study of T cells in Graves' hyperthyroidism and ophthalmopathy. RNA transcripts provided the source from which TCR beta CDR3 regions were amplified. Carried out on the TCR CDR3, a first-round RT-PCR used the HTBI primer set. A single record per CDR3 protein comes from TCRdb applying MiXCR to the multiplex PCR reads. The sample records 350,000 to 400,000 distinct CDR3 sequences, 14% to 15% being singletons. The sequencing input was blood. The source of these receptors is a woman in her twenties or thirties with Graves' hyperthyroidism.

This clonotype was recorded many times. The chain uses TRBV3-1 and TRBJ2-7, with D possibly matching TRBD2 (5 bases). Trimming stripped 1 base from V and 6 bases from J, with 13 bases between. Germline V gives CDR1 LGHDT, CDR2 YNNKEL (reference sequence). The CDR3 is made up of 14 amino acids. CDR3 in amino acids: CASSQAGDAGEQYF. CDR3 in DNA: TGTGCCAGCAGCCAAGCGGGTGATGCGGGCGAGCAGTACTTC.

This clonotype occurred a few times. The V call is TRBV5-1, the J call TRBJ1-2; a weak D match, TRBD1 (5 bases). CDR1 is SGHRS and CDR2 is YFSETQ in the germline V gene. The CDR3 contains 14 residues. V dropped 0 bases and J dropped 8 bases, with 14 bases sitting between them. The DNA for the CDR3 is TGCGCCAGCAGCTTGGGGGGCCTCATAGGCGGCTACACCTTC. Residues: CASSLGGLIGGYTF.

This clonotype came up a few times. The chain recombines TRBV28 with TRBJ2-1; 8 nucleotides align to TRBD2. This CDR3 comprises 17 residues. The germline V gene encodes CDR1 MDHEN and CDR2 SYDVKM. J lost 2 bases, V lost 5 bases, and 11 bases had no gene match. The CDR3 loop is CASSPQKAGDTYNEQFF. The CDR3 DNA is TGTGCCAGCAGTCCCCAAAAAGCGGGAGACACCTACAATGAGCAGTTCTTC. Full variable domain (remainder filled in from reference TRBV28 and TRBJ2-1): DVKVTQSSRYLVKRTGEKVFLECVQDMDHENMFWYRQDPGLGLRLIYFSYDVKMKEKGDIPEGYSVSREKKERFSLILESASTNQTSMYLCASSPQKAGDTYNEQFFGPGTRLTVL.

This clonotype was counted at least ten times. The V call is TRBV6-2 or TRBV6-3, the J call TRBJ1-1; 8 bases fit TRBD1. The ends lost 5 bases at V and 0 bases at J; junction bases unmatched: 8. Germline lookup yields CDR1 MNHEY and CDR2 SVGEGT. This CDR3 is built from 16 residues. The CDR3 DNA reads TGTGCCAGCAGTGATCGACAGGGGCGCATGAACACTGAAGCTTTCTTT. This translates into CASSDRQGRMNTEAFF.

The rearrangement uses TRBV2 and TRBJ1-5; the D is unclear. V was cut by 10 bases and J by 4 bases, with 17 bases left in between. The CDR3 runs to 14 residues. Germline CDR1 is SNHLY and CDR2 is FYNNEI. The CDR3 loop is CATSRGTNNQPQHF. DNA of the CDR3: TGTGCCACCTCACGGGGAACAAATAATCAGCCCCAGCATTTT. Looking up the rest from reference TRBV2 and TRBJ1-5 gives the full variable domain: EPEVTQTPSHQVTQMGQEVILRCVPISNHLYFYWYRQILGQKVEFLVSFYNNEISEKSEIFDDQFSVERPDGSNFTLKIRSTKLEDSAMYFCATSRGTNNQPQHFGDGTRLSIL.

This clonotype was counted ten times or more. The CDR3 region is CASSATLAKGANVLTF. The CDR3 nucleotides read TGTGCCAGCAGCGCCACCCTGGCGAAAGGGGCCAACGTCCTGACTTTC. The chain joins TRBV9 to TRBJ2-6, with D unclear. Trimming cost V 3 bases and J 4 bases, with 14 bases left between them. CDR3 length: 16 amino acids. Germline V gene data show CDR1 as SGDLS and CDR2 as YYNGEE.

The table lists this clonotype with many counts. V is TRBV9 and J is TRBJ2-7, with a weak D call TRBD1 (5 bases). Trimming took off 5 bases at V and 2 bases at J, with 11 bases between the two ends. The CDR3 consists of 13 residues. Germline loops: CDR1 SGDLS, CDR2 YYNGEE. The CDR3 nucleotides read TGTGCCAGCAGTAGGGGAACCACCTACGAGCAGTACTTC. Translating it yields CASSRGTTYEQYF. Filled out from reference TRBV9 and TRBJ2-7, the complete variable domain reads DSGVTQTPKHLITATGQRVTLRCSPRSGDLSVYWYQQSLDQGLQFLIQYYNGEERAKGNILERFSAQQFPDLHSELNLSSLELGDSALYFCASSRGTTYEQYFGPGTRLTVT.

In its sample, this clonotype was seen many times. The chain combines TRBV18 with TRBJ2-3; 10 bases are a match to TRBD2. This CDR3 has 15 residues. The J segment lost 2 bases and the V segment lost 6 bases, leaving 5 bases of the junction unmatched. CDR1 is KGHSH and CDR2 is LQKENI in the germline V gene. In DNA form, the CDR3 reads TGTGCCAGCTCGCGGACTAGCGGATACACAGATACGCAGTATTTT. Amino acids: CASSRTSGYTDTQYF.

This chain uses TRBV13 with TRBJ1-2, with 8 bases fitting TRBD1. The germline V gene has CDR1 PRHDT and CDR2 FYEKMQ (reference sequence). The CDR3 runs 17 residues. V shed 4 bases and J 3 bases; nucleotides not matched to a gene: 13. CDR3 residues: CASSSLLDRASYYGYTF. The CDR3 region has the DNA TGTGCCAGCAGCTCCCTCCTGGACAGGGCGTCCTACTATGGCTACACCTTC. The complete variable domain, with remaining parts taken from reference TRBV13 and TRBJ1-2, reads AAGVIQSPRHLIKEKRETATLKCYPIPRHDTVYWYQQGPGQDPQFLISFYEKMQSDKGSIPDRFSAQQFSDYHSELNMSSLELGDSALYFCASSSLLDRASYYGYTFGSGTRLTVV.

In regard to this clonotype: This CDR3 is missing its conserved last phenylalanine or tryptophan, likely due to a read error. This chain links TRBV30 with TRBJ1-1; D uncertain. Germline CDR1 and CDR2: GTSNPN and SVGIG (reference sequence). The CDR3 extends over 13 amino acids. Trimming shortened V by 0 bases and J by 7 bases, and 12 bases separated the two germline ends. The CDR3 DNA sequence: TGTGCCTGGAGTGTTGGTGGGGTTGGTGAAGCTTTCCTT. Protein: CAWSVGGVGEAFL.

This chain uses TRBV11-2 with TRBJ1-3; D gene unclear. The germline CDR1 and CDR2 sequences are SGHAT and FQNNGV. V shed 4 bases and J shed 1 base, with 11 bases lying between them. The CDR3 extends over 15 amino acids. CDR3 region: CASSSREASGNTIYF. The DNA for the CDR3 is TGTGCCAGCAGCTCCCGAGAGGCATCTGGAAACACCATATATTTT.

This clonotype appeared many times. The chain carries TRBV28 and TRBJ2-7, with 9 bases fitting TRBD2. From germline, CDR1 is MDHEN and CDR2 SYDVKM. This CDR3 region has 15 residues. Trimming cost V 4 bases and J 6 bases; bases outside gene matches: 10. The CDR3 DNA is TGTGCCAGCAGTTCAAGCGGGAGGCCCCCTTCCGAGCAGTACTTC. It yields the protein CASSSSGRPPSEQYF.

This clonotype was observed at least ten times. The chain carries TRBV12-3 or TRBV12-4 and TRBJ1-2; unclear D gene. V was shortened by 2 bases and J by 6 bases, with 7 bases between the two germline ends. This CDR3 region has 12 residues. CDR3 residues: CASSLFGNGYTF. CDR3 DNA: TGTGCCAGCAGTTTATTCGGGAATGGCTACACCTTC.

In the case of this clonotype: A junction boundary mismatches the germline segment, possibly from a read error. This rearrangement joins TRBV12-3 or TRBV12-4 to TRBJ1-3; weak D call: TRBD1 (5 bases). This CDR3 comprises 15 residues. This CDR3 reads CASSRPQGSGSTIYF. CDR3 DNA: TGTGCCAGCAGCCGACCCCAGGGCTCGGGAAGCACCATATATTTT.

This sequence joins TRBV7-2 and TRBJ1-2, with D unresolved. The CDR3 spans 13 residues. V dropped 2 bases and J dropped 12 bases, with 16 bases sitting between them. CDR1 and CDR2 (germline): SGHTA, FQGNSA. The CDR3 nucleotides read TGTGCCAGCAGCTTATTTTCTCCAAGTGGTAACACCTTC. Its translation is CASSLFSPSGNTF.

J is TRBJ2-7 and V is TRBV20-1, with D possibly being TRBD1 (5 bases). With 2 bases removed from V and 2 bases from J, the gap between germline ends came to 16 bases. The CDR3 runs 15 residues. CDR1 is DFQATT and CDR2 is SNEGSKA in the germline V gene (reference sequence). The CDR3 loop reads CSARYSETAAYEQYF. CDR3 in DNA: TGCAGTGCTAGATATTCGGAGACAGCAGCCTACGAGCAGTACTTC.

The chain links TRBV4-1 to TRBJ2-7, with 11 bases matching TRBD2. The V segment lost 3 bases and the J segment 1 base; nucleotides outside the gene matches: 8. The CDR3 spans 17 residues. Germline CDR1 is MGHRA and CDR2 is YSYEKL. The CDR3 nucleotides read TGCGCCAGCAGCCAGGACCCCGGGACTAGCGGATCCTACGAGCAGTACTTC. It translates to CASSQDPGTSGSYEQYF.

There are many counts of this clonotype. The CDR3 sequence: CASSSSPRDSNQPQHF. The CDR3 coding sequence is TGTGCCAGCAGCTCCAGCCCGCGGGACAGCAATCAGCCCCAGCATTTT. This chain connects TRBV5-5 to TRBJ1-5; the D gene is possibly TRBD1 (5 bases). Germline loops: CDR1 SGHKS, CDR2 YYEKEE (reference sequence). There are 16 residues in the CDR3. Between the trimmed V and J ends, which lost 3 bases and 1 base, there was a span of 14 bases.

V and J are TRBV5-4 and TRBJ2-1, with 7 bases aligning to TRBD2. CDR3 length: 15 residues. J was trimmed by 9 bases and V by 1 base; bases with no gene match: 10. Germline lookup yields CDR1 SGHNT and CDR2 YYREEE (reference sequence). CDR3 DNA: TGTGCCAGCAGCTTGTCGGTAGCGGGTCATATTGAGCAGTTCTTC. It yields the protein CASSLSVAGHIEQFF.

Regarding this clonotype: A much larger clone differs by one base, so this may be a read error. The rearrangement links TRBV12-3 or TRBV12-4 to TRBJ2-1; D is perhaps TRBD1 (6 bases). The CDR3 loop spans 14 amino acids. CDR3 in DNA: TGTGCCGGCAGTTTCTTACAGGGTTACAATGAGCAGTTCTTC. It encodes CAGSFLQGYNEQFF.

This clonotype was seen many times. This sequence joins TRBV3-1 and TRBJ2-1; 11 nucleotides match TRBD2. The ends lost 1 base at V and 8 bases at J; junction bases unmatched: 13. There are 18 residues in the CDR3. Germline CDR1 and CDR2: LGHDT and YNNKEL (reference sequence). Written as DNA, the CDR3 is TGTGCCAGCAGCCAAGTTTTTACTAGCGGGAGCGGGGGGGATGAGCAGTTCTTC. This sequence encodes CASSQVFTSGSGGDEQFF.

CDR3 region: CASSFFLGQGYTEAFF. The CDR3, as DNA: TGTGCCAGCAGTTTCTTCCTGGGACAGGGTTACACTGAAGCTTTCTTT. The rearrangement links TRBV28 to TRBJ1-1, with 9 bases fitting TRBD1. The CDR3 has 16 amino acids. Unmatched junction bases numbered 8, after V lost 3 bases and J lost 3 bases. The germline V gene encodes CDR1 MDHEN and CDR2 SYDVKM.

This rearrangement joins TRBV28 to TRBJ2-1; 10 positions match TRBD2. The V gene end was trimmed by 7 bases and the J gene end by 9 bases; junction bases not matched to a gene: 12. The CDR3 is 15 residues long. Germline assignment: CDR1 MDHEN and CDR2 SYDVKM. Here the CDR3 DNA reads TGTGCCAGCAATCTGCTAGCGGGAGATATGAGTGAGCAGTTCTTC. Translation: CASNLLAGDMSEQFF.

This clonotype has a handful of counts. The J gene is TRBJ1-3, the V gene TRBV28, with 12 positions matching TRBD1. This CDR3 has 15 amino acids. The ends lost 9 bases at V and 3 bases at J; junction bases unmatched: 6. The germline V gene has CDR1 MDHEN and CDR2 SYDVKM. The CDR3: CASQGQGAGGNTIYF. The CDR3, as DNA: TGTGCCAGTCAGGGACAGGGGGCAGGTGGAAACACCATATATTTT.

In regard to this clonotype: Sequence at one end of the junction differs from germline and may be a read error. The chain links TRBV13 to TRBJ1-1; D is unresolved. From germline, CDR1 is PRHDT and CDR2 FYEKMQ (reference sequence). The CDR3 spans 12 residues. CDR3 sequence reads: CTSSLRQTEAFF. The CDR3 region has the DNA TGTACCAGCAGCCTAAGGCAGACTGAAGCTTTCTTT. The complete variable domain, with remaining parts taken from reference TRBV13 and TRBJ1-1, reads AAGVIQSPRHLIKEKRETATLKCYPIPRHDTVYWYQQGPGQDPQFLISFYEKMQSDKGSIPDRFSAQQFSDYHSELNMSSLELGDSALYFCTSSLRQTEAFFGQGTRLTVV.

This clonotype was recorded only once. The CDR3 loop is CATSTGLAELYNEQFF. The DNA for the CDR3 is TGTGCCACCAGCACCGGACTAGCGGAGCTTTACAATGAGCAGTTCTTC. The gene calls are TRBV15 and TRBJ2-1; 10 positions agree with TRBD2. Germline CDR1 is LNHNV and CDR2 is YYDKDF (reference sequence). V dropped 4 bases and J dropped 4; count of bases not matched to a gene: 7. The CDR3 extends over 16 amino acids.

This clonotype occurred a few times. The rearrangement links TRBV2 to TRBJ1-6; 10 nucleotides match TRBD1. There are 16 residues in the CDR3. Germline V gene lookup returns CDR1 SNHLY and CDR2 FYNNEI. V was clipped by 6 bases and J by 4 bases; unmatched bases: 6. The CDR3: CASRAGQGKYNSPLHF. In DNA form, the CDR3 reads TGTGCCAGCAGAGCGGGACAGGGGAAATATAATTCACCCCTCCACTTT.

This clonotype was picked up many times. The CDR3 DNA is TGTGCCAGCAGCTCAGGGTATATGAACACTGAAGCTTTCTTT. Protein sequence: CASSSGYMNTEAFF. The J gene is TRBJ1-1, the V gene TRBV3-1; TRBD1 might be the D (5 bases). CDR3 length: 14 amino acids. CDR1 is LGHDT, CDR2 YNNKEL, per germline (reference sequence). V dropped 5 bases and J dropped 0 bases, with 10 bases sitting between them.

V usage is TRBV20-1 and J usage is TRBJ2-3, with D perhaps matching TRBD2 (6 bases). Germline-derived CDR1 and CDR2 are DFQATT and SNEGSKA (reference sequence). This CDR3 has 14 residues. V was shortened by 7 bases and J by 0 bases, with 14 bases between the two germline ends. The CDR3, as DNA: TGCAGTGGGGGCGGGGAGGCTAGCACAGATACGCAGTATTTT. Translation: CSGGGEASTDTQYF.

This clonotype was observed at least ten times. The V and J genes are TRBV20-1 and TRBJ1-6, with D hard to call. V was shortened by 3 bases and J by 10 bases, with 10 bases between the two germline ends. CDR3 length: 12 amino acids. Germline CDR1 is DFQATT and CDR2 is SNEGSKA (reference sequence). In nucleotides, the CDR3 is TGCAGTGCTAGTAGTGGAAACTCACCCCTCCACTTT. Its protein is CSASSGNSPLHF.